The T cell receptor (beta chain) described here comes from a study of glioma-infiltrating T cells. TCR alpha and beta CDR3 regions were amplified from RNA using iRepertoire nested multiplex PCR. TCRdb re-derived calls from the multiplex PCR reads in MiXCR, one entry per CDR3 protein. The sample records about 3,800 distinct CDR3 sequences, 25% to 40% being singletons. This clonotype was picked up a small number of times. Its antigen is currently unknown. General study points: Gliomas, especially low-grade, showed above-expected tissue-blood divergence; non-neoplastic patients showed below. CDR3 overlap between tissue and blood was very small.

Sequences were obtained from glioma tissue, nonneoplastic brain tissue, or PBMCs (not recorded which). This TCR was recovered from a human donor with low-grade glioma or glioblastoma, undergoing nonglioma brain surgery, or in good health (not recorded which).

The CDR3 loop reads CASSAWGADTQYF. The CDR3 DNA is TGTGCCAGCAGCGCCTGGGGGGCAGATACGCAGTATTTT. This chain links TRBV9 with TRBJ2-3; TRBD2 is a possible D gene (6 bases). Germline V CDR1 and CDR2: SGDLS, YYNGEE. The ends were cut back, 3 bases at V and 4 bases at J, with 9 bases in the middle. The CDR3 totals 13 residues.